This is a list of T cell receptor beta chains from one sample in a study of Graves' ophthalmopathy and Graves' hyperthyroidism. TCRdb analysed the multiplex PCR reads with MiXCR anew, one entry per CDR3 protein. Of some 750,000 distinct CDR3 sequences listed, about 44% are singletons. The sequenced material came from peripheral blood. Source of these receptors: an adult man with Graves' ophthalmopathy. Each CDR3 is given with its conserved first and last residue. The order of the fields is J gene, V gene, clone size, D gene, CDR3 protein, CDR3 DNA. D genes are given only for firm matches. Expanded clones are given a class, and other clones once, few, many or no size at all.

j_call: TRBJ1-3; v_call: TRBV14; clone_size: NA; d_call: NA; cdr3_aa: CASSPSLFSDSGNTIYF; cdr3_nt: TGCGCCAGCAGCCCGTCCCTCTTCAGTGACTCTGGAAACACCATATATTTT
j_call: TRBJ1-2; v_call: TRBV10-2; clone_size: many; d_call: NA; cdr3_aa: CASSFTLRANYGYTF; cdr3_nt: TGCGCCAGCAGTTTTACTCTACGGGCCAACTATGGCTACACCTTC
j_call: TRBJ1-6; v_call: TRBV5-4; clone_size: few; d_call: NA; cdr3_aa: CASSLEDGPNSPLHF; cdr3_nt: TGTGCCAGCAGCTTGGAGGACGGTCCTAATTCACCCCTCCACTTT
j_call: TRBJ2-5; v_call: TRBV19; clone_size: NA; d_call: TRBD1; cdr3_aa: CAWSPRDRVRDETQYF; cdr3_nt: TGTGCCTGGAGTCCCCGGGACAGGGTTCGGGATGAGACCCAGTACTTC
j_call: TRBJ1-2; v_call: TRBV2; clone_size: NA; d_call: NA; cdr3_aa: CASSETGPLGYTF; cdr3_nt: TGTGCCAGCAGTGAAACGGGCCCGCTCGGCTACACCTTC
j_call: TRBJ1-2; v_call: TRBV29-1; clone_size: NA; d_call: NA; cdr3_aa: CSVEAENTGGASYGYTF; cdr3_nt: TGCAGCGTTGAGGCGGAGAACACCGGGGGCGCGTCCTATGGCTACACCTTC
j_call: TRBJ2-7; v_call: TRBV11-1; clone_size: once; d_call: TRBD2; cdr3_aa: CASRRSTSGKVEQYF; cdr3_nt: TGTGCCAGCAGGCGATCGACTAGCGGGAAGGTAGAGCAGTACTTC
j_call: TRBJ1-2; v_call: TRBV7-8; clone_size: NA; d_call: TRBD1; cdr3_aa: CASSLAGTASNYGYTF; cdr3_nt: TGTGCCAGCAGCTTAGCGGGGACAGCTTCTAACTATGGCTACACCTTC
j_call: TRBJ2-7; v_call: TRBV7-9; clone_size: NA; d_call: NA; cdr3_aa: CASSLNSYNEQYF; cdr3_nt: TGTGCCAGCAGCCTAAACTCCTACAATGAGCAGTACTTC
j_call: TRBJ2-1; v_call: TRBV2; clone_size: NA; d_call: NA; cdr3_aa: CASSTSGGIYNEQFF; cdr3_nt: TGTGCCAGCAGTACCAGCGGTGGAATATACAATGAGCAGTTCTTC
j_call: TRBJ1-1; v_call: TRBV10-3; clone_size: NA; d_call: TRBD1; cdr3_aa: CATHRGRDDIEAFF; cdr3_nt: TGTGCCACCCACAGGGGACGGGACGATATTGAAGCTTTCTTT